These T cell receptor beta chains were read from a single sample in a study of cytomegalovirus exposure and HLA in healthy donors. TCRdb keeps only in-frame clones here, not all; method: immunoSEQ multiplex PCR. Here the sample spans 100,000 to 150,000 clones, about two thirds being singletons. Sequenced sample: PBMCs. The receptors stem from a man in his thirties or forties in good health and CMV-seronegative. Both conserved end residues are part of each CDR3. D genes are given only for firm matches. Not every row has a clone size; where given, it reads once, few, many or a size class.

v_call	clone_size	j_call	d_call	cdr3_aa	cdr3_nt
TRBV29-1	-	TRBJ2-7	TRBD2	CSVEDRAGDAQYF	TGCAGCGTTGAAGATCGTGCGGGGGACGCGCAGTACTTC
TRBV6-5	once	TRBJ2-3	-	CASSSRTSASTDTQYF	TGTGCCAGCAGTTCCCGGACAAGCGCTAGCACAGATACGCAGTATTTT
TRBV6-6	-	TRBJ1-4	-	CASSYGGEKLFF	TGTGCCAGCAGTTACGGCGGGGAAAAACTGTTTTTT
TRBV11-2	-	TRBJ2-7	TRBD1	CASTTRTGEGEQYF	TGTGCCAGCACCACGAGGACAGGGGAGGGCGAGCAGTACTTC
TRBV19	once	TRBJ2-7	TRBD1	CASSIGTAYEQYF	TGTGCCAGTAGTATCGGGACAGCCTACGAGCAGTACTTC
TRBV11-2	-	TRBJ2-7	TRBD1	CASSLALGTGSYEQYF	TGTGCCAGCAGCTTAGCGTTGGGGACAGGCTCCTACGAGCAGTACTTC
TRBV21-1	few	TRBJ2-3	-	CASSPDRPSTDTQYF	TGTGCCAGCAGCCCGGACAGGCCTAGCACAGATACGCAGTATTTT
TRBV6-5	once	TRBJ1-1	-	CASSYSSGEMNTEAFF	TGTGCCAGCAGTTACTCGTCGGGGGAAATGAACACTGAAGCTTTCTTT
TRBV19	-	TRBJ1-5	-	CASSQNQGFNQPQHF	TGTGCCAGTTCTCAGAACCAGGGATTCAATCAGCCCCAGCATTTT
TRBV9	-	TRBJ2-5	TRBD2	CASSPGTSGYQETQYF	TGTGCCAGCAGCCCTGGGACTAGCGGGTACCAAGAGACCCAGTACTTC
TRBV13	-	TRBJ2-2	TRBD2	CASSPTGLAGAGELFF	TGTGCCAGCAGCCCAACGGGACTAGCGGGGGCCGGGGAGCTGTTTTTT
TRBV18	-	TRBJ2-7	-	CASSLAEAKPNEQYF	TGTGCCAGCTCACTAGCCGAGGCGAAGCCCAACGAGCAGTACTTC
TRBV4-1	-	TRBJ1-1	-	CASSSLKRTEAFF	TGCGCCAGCAGCTCACTAAAGAGGACTGAAGCTTTCTTT
TRBV7-9	-	TRBJ2-7	TRBD1	CASSLGQALHGQYF	TGTGCCAGCAGCCTGGGACAGGCTTTACATGGGCAGTACTTC
TRBV6-1	-	TRBJ2-7	TRBD2	CASSIPGLASSEQYF	TGTGCCAGCAGCATACCGGGACTAGCTTCCAGCGAGCAGTACTTC
TRBV7-9	-	TRBJ1-1	-	CSSSSELAFF	TGTTCCAGCAGCTCCGAACTGGCTTTCTTT
TRBV5-1	once	TRBJ2-1	TRBD2	CASRRGLAGDNEQFF	TGCGCCAGCAGACGGGGACTAGCGGGGGACAATGAGCAGTTCTTC
TRBV2	few	TRBJ1-5	-	CASSFVGANQPQHF	TGTGCCAGCAGCTTCGTAGGGGCTAATCAGCCCCAGCATTTT
TRBV9	-	TRBJ2-7	TRBD1	CASSVQGQGYEQYF	TGTGCCAGCAGCGTACAAGGACAGGGTTACGAGCAGTACTTC
TRBV6-5	-	TRBJ1-2	-	CASTSNHQDGYTF	TGTGCCAGCACCTCAAATCACCAGGATGGCTACACCTTC
TRBV7-9	-	TRBJ1-4	-	CASSGGRWAGKKLFF	TGTGCCAGCAGCGGAGGACGGTGGGCGGGTAAAAAACTGTTTTTT
TRBV7-2	-	TRBJ2-5	TRBD2	CASSPGGPGETQYF	TGTGCCAGCAGCCCGGGGGGGCCAGGAGAGACCCAGTACTTC
TRBV7-9	-	TRBJ2-7	-	CASSALDRVLSYEQYF	TGTGCCAGCAGCGCGTTAGACCGGGTTCTTAGTTACGAGCAGTACTTC
TRBV10-3	-	TRBJ1-2	-	CAISERTAPNYGYTF	TGTGCCATCAGCGAGAGGACAGCCCCTAACTATGGCTACACCTTC
TRBV4-2	once	TRBJ2-5	-	CASSQDREETQYF	TGTGCCAGCAGCCAAGACAGGGAAGAGACCCAGTACTTC
TRBV7-2	-	TRBJ2-3	TRBD2	CASSRWGREDTQYF	TGTGCCAGCAGCAGGTGGGGGAGGGAAGATACGCAGTATTTT
TRBV7-2	few	TRBJ2-1	-	CASSYDVASYNEQFF	TGTGCCAGCAGCTACGATGTGGCATCCTACAATGAGCAGTTCTTC
TRBV6-6	-	TRBJ1-2	TRBD1	CASSGPGTGGEGYTF	TGTGCCAGCAGTGGCCCTGGGACAGGGGGCGAAGGCTACACCTTC
TRBV15	once	TRBJ2-7	-	CATSRVSYSSYEQYF	TGTGCCACCAGCAGAGTATCCTATTCCTCCTACGAGCAGTACTTC
TRBV6-1	-	TRBJ2-7	TRBD1	CASGETGSSYEQYF	TGTGCCAGCGGTGAGACAGGGAGCTCCTACGAGCAGTACTTC
TRBV5-1	few	TRBJ2-3	-	CASSLWGVATDTQYF	TGCGCCAGCAGCTTGTGGGGGGTGGCGACAGATACGCAGTATTTT
TRBV6-1	-	TRBJ2-7	TRBD1	CASSGQGAWYEQYF	TGTGCCAGCAGCGGACAGGGGGCTTGGTACGAGCAGTACTTC
TRBV6-5	-	TRBJ1-5	-	CASSPEGYQPQHF	TGTGCCAGCAGCCCTGAGGGTTATCAGCCCCAGCATTTT
TRBV15	-	TRBJ1-2	-	CATSRLDRGYTF	TGTGCCACCAGCAGACTGGACAGAGGCTACACCTTC
TRBV9	-	TRBJ1-4	TRBD1	CASRDREEATNEKLFF	TGTGCCAGCAGGGACAGGGAAGAGGCAACTAATGAAAAACTGTTTTTT